This TCR beta chain was sequenced for a study of T-cell reconstitution after alpha-beta-depleted transplantation in children (TCRdb year 2016). As for the study more broadly: Using TCR repertoire profiling, the study followed T-cell immune reconstitution in a quantitative way in children after TCRalphabeta/CD19-depleted allogeneic hematopoietic cell transplantation.

The meaning of the sample's treatment or condition label: allogeneic hematopoietic cell transplantation with graft depleted of TCRalphabeta T cells and CD19 B cells. TCRalphabeta/CD19-depleted allogeneic hematopoietic cell grafts were given to the transplant recipients, all of whom were children. This clonotype was seen at least ten times. Its antigen target is currently unknown. The record has no base qualities; no much larger clone is one base away. What the study reported, not specific to this receptor: Apparently early alphabetaT-cell count recovery about two months after transplant reportedly relied on only several hundred rapidly expanded clones derived from non-depleted graft cells. In some patients, high TCRbeta diversity at day 60 was attributed to recipient T cells and intrathymic progenitors that had survived conditioning. Hyperexpanded clone frequencies declined over subsequent months; after one year, T-cell counts and TCRbeta diversity were mostly attributed to newly produced T cells.

To prepare the library, PCR was applied. Sequenced using an Illumina HiSeq 2500. TCR libraries were prepared with molecular barcoding, using unique molecular identifiers to normalize TCRbeta repertoire quantification. TCRdb reprocessed the public reads (quality trimming at Q25 with fastp, clone calling with MiXCR) and kept in-frame beta chains. Rows with a matching CDR3 protein are joined into one entry that keeps the most common DNA and genes. The sample table shows 550,000 to 600,000 distinct CDR3 sequences, and roughly 23% are seen once. In total, the top ten clones hold around an eighth of the sample. The source is a boy younger than two who had a stem cell transplant for acute myeloid leukemia, so the T cells may come from the graft donor. The sequencing used PBMCs, mostly from graft donor cells, collected 360 days after TCRalphabeta/CD19-depleted stem cell transplant.

The CDR3 sequence is CSASAGGGLSTDTQYF. The nucleotide sequence reads as follows: TGCAGTGCTTCAGCGGGTGGGGGACTAAGCACAGATACGCAGTATTTT. The chain was built from TRBV20-1 and TRBJ2-3; 7 bases in between match TRBD2. The CDR3 spans 16 residues, from the cysteine through the phenylalanine. Only the CDR3 part of the read is kept: 48 bases, read in frame from the first base. Trimmed from V: 5 bases; trimmed from J: 0 bases; junction bases lacking a gene match: 11. Per the germline V gene (reference sequence), DFQATT is the CDR1 and SNEGSKA is the CDR2.